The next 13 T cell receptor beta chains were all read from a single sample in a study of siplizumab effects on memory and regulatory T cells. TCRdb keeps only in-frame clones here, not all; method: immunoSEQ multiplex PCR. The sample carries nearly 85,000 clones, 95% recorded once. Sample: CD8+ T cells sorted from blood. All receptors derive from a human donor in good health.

The CDR3 bases are TGTGCCAGCAGCCCAGCTAGCGGGAGGGCCTTCAATGAGCAGTTCTTC. This codes for CASSPASGRAFNEQFF. The J gene is TRBJ2-1, the V gene TRBV7-9, with TRBD2 matching 12 bases. The germline V gene has CDR1 SEHNR and CDR2 FQNEAQ (reference sequence). The CDR3 loop spans 16 amino acids. The ends lost 5 bases at V and 6 bases at J; junction bases unmatched: 8.

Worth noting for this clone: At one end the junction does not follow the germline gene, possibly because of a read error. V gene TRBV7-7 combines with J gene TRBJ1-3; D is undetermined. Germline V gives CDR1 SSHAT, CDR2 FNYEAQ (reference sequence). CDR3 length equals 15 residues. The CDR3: CASSLAWGLGNTIYF. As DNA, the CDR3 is TGTGCTAGCAGCTTAGCGTGGGGATTAGGAAACACCATATATTTT.

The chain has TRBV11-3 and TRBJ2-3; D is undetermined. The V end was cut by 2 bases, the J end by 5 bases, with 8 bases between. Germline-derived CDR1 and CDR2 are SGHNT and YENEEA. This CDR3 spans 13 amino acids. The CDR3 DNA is TGTGCCAGCAGCTTATTTCCCGGAGATACGCAGTATTTT. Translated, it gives CASSLFPGDTQYF.

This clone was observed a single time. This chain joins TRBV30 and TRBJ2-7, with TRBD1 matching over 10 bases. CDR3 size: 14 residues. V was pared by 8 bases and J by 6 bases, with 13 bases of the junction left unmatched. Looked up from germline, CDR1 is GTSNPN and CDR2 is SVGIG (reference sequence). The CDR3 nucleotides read TGTGCCAGCCACCCCCCGGGACAGGGGTTCGAGCAGTACTTC. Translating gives CASHPPGQGFEQYF.

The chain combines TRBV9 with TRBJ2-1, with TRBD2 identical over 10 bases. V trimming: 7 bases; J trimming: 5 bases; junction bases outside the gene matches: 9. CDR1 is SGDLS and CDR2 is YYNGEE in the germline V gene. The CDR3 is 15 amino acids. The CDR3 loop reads CASGLSGRRDNEQFF. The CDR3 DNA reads TGTGCCAGCGGCCTTAGCGGGAGGCGGGACAATGAGCAGTTCTTC.

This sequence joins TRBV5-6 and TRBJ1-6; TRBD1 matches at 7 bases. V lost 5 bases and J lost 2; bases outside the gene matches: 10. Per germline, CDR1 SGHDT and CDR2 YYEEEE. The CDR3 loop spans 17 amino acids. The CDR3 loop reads CASRGARTGAYNSPLHF. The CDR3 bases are TGTGCCAGCAGGGGGGCCCGAACAGGGGCCTATAATTCACCCCTCCACTTT.

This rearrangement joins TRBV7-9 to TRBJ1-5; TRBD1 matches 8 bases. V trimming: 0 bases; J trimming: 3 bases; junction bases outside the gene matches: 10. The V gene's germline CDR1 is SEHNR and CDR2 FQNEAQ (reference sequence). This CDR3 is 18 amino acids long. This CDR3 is CASSLARPGQDTNQPQHF. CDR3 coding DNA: TGTGCCAGCAGCTTAGCCAGGCCGGGACAGGATACCAATCAGCCCCAGCATTTT.

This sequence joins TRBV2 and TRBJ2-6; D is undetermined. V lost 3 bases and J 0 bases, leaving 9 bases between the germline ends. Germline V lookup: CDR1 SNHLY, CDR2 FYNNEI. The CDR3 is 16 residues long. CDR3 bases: TGTGCCAGCAGTGACCTGTACAGCTCTGGGGCCAACGTCCTGACTTTC. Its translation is CASSDLYSSGANVLTF.

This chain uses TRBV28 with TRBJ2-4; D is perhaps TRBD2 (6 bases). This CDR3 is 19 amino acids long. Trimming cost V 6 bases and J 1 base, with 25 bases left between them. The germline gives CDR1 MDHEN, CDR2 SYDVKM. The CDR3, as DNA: TGTGCCAGCAGCCCTGGCGTGTGGCGGGAACTCCCGGCCAAAAACATTCAGTACTTC. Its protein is CASSPGVWRELPAKNIQYF.

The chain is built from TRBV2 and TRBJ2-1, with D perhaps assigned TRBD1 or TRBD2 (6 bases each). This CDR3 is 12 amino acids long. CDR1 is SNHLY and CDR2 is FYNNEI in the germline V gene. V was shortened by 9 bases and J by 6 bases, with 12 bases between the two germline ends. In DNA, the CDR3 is TGTGCCAGAGGGGGTAGCGGCAATGAGCAGTTCTTC. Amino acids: CARGGSGNEQFF.

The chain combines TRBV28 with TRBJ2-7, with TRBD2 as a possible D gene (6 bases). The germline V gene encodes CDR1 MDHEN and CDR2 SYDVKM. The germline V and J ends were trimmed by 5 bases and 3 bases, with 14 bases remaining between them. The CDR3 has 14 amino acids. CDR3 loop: CASSGFGTVYEQYF. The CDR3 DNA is TGTGCCAGCAGTGGATTCGGGACTGTCTACGAGCAGTACTTC.

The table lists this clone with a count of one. The CDR3 loop is CASRRLSSYEQYF. The CDR3, as DNA: TGTGCCAGCAGGAGACTGAGCTCCTACGAGCAGTACTTC. The rearrangement uses TRBV2 and TRBJ2-7; D gene unclear. Trimming took off 6 bases at V and 0 bases at J, with 9 bases between the two ends. The germline gives CDR1 SNHLY, CDR2 FYNNEI. The CDR3 consists of 13 residues. Full variable domain (missing parts from reference TRBV2 and TRBJ2-7): EPEVTQTPSHQVTQMGQEVILRCVPISNHLYFYWYRQILGQKVEFLVSFYNNEISEKSEIFDDQFSVERPDGSNFTLKIRSTKLEDSAMYFCASRRLSSYEQYFGPGTRLTVT.

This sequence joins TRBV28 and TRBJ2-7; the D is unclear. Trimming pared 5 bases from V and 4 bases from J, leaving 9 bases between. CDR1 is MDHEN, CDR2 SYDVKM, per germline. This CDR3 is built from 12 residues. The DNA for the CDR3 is TGTGCCAGCAGTCCCCCCCGATACGAGCAGTACTTC. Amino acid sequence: CASSPPRYEQYF.